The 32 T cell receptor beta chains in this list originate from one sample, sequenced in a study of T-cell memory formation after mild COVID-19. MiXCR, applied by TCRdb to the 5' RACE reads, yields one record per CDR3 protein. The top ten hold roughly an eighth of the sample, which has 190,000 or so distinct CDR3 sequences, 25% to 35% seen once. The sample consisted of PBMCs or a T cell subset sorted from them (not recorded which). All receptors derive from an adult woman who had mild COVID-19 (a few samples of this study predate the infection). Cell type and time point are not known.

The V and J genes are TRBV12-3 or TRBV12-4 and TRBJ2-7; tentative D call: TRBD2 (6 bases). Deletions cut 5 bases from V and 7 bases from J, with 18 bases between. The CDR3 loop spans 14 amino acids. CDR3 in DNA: TGTGCCAGCAGTCCGAGACTAGGTACAGGAGAGCAGTACTTC. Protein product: CASSPRLGTGEQYF.

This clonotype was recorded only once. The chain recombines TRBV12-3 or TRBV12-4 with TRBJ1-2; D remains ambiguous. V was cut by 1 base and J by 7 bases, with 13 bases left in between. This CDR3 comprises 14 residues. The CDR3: CASSLGADFSGYTF. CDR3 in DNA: TGTGCCAGCAGTTTAGGCGCAGACTTCAGTGGCTACACCTTC.

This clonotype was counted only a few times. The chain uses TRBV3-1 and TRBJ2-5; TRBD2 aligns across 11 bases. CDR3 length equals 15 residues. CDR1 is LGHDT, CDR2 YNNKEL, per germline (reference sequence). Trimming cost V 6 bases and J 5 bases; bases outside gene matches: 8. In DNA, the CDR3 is TGTGCCAGCAGTCCCGGACTAGCGGGCCACGAGACCCAGTACTTC. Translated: CASSPGLAGHETQYF.

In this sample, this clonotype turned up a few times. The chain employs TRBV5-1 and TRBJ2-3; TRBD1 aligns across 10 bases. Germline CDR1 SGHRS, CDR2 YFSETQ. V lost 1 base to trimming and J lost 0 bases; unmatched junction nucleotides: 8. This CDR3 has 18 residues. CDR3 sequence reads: CASSLRPRQGASTDTQYF. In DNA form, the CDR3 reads TGCGCCAGCAGCTTGAGGCCCCGACAGGGGGCTAGCACAGATACGCAGTATTTT. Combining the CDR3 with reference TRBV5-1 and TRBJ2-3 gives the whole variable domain KAGVTQTPRYLIKTRGQQVTLSCSPISGHRSVSWYQQTPGQGLQFLFEYFSETQRNKGNFPGRFSGRQFSNSRSEMNVSTLELGDSALYLCASSLRPRQGASTDTQYFGPGTRLTVL.

The CDR3 region has the DNA TGCGCCAGCAGCCAAGGACTAGCGGGGGGGGCTGGGACCAAAAACATTCAGTACTTC. Its protein product is CASSQGLAGGAGTKNIQYF. The chain carries TRBV4-1 and TRBJ2-4; TRBD2 aligns across 14 bases. The trim removed 1 base at V and 2 bases at J, leaving 7 bases unmatched. The CDR3 length is 19 residues. The germline V gene has CDR1 MGHRA and CDR2 YSYEKL.

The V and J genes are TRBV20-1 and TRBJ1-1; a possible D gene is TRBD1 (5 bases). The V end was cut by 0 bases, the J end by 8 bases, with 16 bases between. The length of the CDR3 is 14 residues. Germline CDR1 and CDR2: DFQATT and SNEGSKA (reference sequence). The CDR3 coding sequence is TGCAGTGCTAGAGAAGCGGGGACGTCCGGCGAAGCTTTCTTT. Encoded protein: CSAREAGTSGEAFF.

DNA of the CDR3: TGTGCCAGCAGCTTAGCGCTTGGATTTAAGAGCTCCTACGAGCAGTACTTC. It specifies CASSLALGFKSSYEQYF. The chain joins TRBV7-2 to TRBJ2-7; D ambiguous. The V end was cut by 0 bases, the J end by 0 bases, with 15 bases between. Germline CDR1 is SGHTA and CDR2 is FQGNSA. CDR3 length: 17 amino acids.

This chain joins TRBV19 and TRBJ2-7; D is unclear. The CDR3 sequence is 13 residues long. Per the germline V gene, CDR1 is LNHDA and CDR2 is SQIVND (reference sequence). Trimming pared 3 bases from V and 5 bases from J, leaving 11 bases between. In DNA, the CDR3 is TGTGCCAGTAGTATGGGCAGCCCGGACGAGCAGTACTTC. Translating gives CASSMGSPDEQYF.

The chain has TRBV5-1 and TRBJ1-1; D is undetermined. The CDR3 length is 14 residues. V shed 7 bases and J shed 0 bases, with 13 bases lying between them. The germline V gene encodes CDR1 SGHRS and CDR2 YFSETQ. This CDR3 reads CASRPREVNTEAFF. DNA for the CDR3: TGCGCCAGCCGCCCCCGGGAGGTGAACACTGAAGCTTTCTTT.

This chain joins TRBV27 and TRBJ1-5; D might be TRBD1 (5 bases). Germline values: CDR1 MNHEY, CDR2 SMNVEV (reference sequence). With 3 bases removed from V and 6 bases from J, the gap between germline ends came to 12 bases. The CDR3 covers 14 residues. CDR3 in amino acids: CASSLGGVGQPQHF. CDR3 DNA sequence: TGTGCCAGCAGTTTGGGGGGGGTCGGTCAGCCCCAGCATTTT.

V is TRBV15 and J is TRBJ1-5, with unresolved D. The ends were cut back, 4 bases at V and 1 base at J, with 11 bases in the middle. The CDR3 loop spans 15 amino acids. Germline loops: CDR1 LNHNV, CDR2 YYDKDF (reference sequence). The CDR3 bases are TGTGCCACCAGCAACAGAGTATCCAGCAATCAGCCCCAGCATTTT. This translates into CATSNRVSSNQPQHF.

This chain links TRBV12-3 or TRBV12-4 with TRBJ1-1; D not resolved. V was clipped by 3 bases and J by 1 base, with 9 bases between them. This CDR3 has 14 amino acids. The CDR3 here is CASSFHDGNTEAFF. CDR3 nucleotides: TGTGCCAGCAGTTTTCATGACGGGAACACTGAAGCTTTCTTT.

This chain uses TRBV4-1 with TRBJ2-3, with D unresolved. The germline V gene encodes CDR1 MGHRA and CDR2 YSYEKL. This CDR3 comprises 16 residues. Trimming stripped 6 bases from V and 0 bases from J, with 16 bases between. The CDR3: CASRLEISRSTDTQYF. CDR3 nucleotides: TGCGCCAGCAGGTTAGAGATCAGCAGGAGCACAGATACGCAGTATTTT.

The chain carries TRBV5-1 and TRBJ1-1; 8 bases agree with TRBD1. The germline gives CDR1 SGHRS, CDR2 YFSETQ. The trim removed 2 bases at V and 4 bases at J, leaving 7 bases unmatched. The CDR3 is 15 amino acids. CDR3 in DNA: TGCGCCAGCAGCTTCGGCAGGGGGCTGGTCACTGAAGCTTTCTTT. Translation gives CASSFGRGLVTEAFF.

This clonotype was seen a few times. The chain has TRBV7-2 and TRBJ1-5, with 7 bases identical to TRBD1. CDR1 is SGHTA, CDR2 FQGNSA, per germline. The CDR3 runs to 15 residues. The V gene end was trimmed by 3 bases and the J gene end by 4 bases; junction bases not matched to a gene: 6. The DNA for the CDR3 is TGTGCCAGCAGCTTCGTAGGGGGCGGGAATCAGCCCCAGCATTTT. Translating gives CASSFVGGGNQPQHF.

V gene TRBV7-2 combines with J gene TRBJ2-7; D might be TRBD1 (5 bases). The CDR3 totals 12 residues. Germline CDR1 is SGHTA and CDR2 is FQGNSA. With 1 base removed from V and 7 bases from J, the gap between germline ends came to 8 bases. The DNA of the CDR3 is TGTGCCAGCAGCTTAGACAGGAGAGAGCAGTACTTC. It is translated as CASSLDRREQYF.

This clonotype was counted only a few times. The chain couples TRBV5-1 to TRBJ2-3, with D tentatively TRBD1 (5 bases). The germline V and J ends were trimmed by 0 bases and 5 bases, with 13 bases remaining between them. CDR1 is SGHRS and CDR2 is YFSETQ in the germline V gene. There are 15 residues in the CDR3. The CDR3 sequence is CASSLGGLQEDTQYF. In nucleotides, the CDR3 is TGCGCCAGCAGCTTGGGCGGCTTACAGGAAGATACGCAGTATTTT.

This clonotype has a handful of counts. The CDR3 loop is CASSLAPGQTTYEQYF. CDR3 sequence (DNA): TGTGCCAGCAGCTTAGCCCCGGGACAGACGACCTACGAGCAGTACTTC. The J gene is TRBJ2-7, the V gene TRBV11-2; TRBD1 matches 7 bases. CDR1 is SGHAT and CDR2 is FQNNGV in the germline V gene. This CDR3 is 16 amino acids long. Trimming cost V 1 base and J 2 bases; bases outside gene matches: 8.

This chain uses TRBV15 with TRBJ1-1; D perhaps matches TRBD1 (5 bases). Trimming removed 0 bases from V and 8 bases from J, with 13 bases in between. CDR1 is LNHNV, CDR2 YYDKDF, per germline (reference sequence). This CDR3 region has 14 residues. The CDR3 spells CATSRDITGGEAFF. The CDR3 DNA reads TGTGCCACCAGCAGAGACATTACCGGGGGAGAAGCTTTCTTT.

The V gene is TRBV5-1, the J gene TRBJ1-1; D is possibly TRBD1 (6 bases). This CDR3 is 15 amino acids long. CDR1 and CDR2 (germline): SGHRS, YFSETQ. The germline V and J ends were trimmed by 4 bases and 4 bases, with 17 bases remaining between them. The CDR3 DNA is TGCGCCAGCAGCGAAGGGGGAGCAGGTACCACTGAAGCTTTCTTT. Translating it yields CASSEGGAGTTEAFF.

As DNA, the CDR3 is TGTGCCATCAGGCCGGGACACGACTACGAGCAGTACTTC. This encodes CAIRPGHDYEQYF. The chain carries TRBV10-3 and TRBJ2-7; D may be TRBD1 (6 bases). V was clipped by 6 bases and J by 3 bases, with 12 bases between them. The CDR3 loop spans 13 amino acids. Germline loops: CDR1 ENHRY, CDR2 SYGVKD.

CDR3 region: CASSFGQPYSNQPQHF. DNA for the CDR3: TGTGCCAGCAGTTTCGGACAGCCTTATAGCAATCAGCCCCAGCATTTT. This sequence joins TRBV12-3 or TRBV12-4 and TRBJ1-5, with D perhaps matching TRBD1 (6 bases). V shed 3 bases and J shed 0 bases, with 12 bases lying between them. This CDR3 comprises 16 residues.

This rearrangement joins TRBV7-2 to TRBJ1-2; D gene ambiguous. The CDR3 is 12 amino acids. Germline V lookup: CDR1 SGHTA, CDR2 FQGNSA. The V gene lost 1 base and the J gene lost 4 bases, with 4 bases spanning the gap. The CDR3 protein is CASSLVPYGYTF. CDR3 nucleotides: TGTGCCAGCAGCTTAGTGCCCTATGGCTACACCTTC.

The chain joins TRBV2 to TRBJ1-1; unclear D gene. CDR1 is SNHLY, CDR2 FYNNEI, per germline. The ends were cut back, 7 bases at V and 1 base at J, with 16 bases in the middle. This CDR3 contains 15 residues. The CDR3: CASTEHDAPNTEAFF. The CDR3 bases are TGTGCCAGCACCGAACACGACGCGCCGAACACTGAAGCTTTCTTT.

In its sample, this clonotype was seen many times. The CDR3 sequence: CASRTTWDTEAFF. The CDR3 region has the DNA TGTGCCAGCAGGACCACATGGGACACTGAAGCTTTCTTT. The rearrangement joins TRBV27 to TRBJ1-1, with unresolved D. This CDR3 spans 13 amino acids. V was cut by 6 bases and J by 3 bases, with 11 bases left in between. CDR1 and CDR2 from the germline V gene are MNHEY and SMNVEV (reference sequence).

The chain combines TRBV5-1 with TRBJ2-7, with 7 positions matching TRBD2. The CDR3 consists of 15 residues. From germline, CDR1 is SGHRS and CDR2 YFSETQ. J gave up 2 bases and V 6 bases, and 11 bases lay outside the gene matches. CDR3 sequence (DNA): TGCGCCAGCACCTTCCGGGGGGAGGCCACCTACGAGCAGTACTTC. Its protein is CASTFRGEATYEQYF.

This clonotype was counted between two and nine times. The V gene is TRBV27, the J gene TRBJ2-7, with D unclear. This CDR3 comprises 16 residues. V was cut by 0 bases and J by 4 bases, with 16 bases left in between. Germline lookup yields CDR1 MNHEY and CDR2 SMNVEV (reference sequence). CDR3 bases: TGTGCCAGCAGTTTATCGGGTCCCCAGGTCAGTTACGAGCAGTACTTC. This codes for CASSLSGPQVSYEQYF.

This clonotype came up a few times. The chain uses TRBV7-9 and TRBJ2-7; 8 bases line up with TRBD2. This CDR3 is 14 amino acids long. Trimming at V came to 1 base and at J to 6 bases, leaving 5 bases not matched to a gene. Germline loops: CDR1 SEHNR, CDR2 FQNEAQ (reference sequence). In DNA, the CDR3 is TGTGCCAGCAGCTTAGAGGTAGCGGGACTCGAGCAGTACTTC. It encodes CASSLEVAGLEQYF.

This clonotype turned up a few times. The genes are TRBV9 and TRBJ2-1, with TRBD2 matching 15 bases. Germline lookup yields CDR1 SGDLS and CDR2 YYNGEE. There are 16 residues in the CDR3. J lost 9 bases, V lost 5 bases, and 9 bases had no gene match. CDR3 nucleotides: TGTGCCAGCAGTCTCGGACTAGCGGGGGGGCGTAGTGAGCAGTTCTTC. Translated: CASSLGLAGGRSEQFF. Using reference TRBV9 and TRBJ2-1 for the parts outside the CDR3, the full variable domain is DSGVTQTPKHLITATGQRVTLRCSPRSGDLSVYWYQQSLDQGLQFLIQYYNGEERAKGNILERFSAQQFPDLHSELNLSSLELGDSALYFCASSLGLAGGRSEQFFGPGTRLTVL.

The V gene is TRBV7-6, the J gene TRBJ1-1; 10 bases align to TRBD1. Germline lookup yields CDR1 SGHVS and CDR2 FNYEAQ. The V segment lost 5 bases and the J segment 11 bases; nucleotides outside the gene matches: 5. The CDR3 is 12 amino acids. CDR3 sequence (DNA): TGTGCCAGCAGCCAATGGACAGGGGGGGCTTTCTTT. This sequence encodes CASSQWTGGAFF.

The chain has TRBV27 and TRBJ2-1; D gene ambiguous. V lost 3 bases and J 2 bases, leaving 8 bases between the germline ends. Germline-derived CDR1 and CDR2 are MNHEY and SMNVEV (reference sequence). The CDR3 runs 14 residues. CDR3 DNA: TGTGCCAGCAGTTTCCCCGGGCCCTACAATGAGCAGTTCTTC. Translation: CASSFPGPYNEQFF.

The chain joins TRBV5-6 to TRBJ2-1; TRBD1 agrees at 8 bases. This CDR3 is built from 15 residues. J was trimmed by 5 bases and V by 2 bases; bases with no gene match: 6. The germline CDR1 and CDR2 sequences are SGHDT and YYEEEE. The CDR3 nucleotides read TGTGCCAGCAGCTTTTGGGGACAGGACAACAATGAGCAGTTCTTC. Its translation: CASSFWGQDNNEQFF.